This T cell receptor beta chain is from a study of T cell changes during pregnancy in multiple sclerosis. Libraries were prepared by immunoSEQ multiplex PCR; TCRdb keeps only in-frame clonotypes and omits some of them. This table holds approximately 130,000 clones, roughly 95% found once. V was pared by 3 bases and J by 4 bases, with 3 bases of the junction left unmatched. Per germline, CDR1 MNHEY and CDR2 SMNVEV (reference sequence). This CDR3 has 14 residues. The J gene is TRBJ2-5, the V gene TRBV27; TRBD2 matches 9 bases. The specimen was peripheral blood, collected after pregnancy. This TCR was recovered from a female donor with multiple sclerosis, enrolled in a pregnancy study. The CDR3 sequence is CASSFSGSPETQYF. As DNA, the CDR3 is TGTGCCAGCAGTTTTAGCGGGAGCCCAGAGACCCAGTACTTC.